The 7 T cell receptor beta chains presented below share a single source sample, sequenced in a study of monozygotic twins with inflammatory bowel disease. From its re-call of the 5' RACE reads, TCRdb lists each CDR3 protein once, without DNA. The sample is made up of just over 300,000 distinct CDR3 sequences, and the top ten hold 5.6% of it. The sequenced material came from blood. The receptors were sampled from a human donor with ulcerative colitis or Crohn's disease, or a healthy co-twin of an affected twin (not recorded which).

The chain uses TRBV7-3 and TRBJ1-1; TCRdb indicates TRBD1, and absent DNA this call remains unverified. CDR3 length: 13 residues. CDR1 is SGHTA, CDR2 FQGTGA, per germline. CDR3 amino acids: CASRDAGGSEAFF. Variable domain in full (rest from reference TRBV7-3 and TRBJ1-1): GAGVSQTPSNKVTEKGKYVELRCDPISGHTALYWYRQSLGQGPEFLIYFQGTGAADDSGLPNDRFFAVRPEGSVSTLKIQRTERGDSAVYLCASRDAGGSEAFFGQGTRLTVV.

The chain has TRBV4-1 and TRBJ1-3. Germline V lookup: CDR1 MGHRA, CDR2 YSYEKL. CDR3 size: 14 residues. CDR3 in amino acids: CASSPENSGNTIYF.

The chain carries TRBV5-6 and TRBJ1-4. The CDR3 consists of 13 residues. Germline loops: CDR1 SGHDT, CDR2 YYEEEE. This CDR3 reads CASSLDLGEKLFF.

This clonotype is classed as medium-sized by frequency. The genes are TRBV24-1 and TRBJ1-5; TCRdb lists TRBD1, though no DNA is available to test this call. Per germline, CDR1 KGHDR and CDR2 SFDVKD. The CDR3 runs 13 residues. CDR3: CATSGTDNQPQHF.

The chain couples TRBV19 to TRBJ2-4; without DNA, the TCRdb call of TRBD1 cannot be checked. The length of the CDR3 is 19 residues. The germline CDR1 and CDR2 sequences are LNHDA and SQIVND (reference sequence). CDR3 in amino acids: CASSALRGRPRPGGDIQYF. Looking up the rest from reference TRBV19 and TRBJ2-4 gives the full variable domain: DGGITQSPKYLFRKEGQNVTLSCEQNLNHDAMYWYRQDPGQGLRLIYYSQIVNDFQKGDIAEGYSVSREKKESFPLTVTSAQKNPTAFYLCASSALRGRPRPGGDIQYFGAGTRLSVL.

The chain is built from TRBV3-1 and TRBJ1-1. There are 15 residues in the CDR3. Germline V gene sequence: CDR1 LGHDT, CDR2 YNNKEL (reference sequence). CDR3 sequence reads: CASSPQAGVNTEAFF.

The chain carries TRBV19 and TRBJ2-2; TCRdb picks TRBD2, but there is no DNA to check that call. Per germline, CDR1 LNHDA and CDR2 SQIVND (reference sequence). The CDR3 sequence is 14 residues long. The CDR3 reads CASSRPSVTGELFF.